This T cell receptor (beta chain) comes out of a study of blood T cell repertoires in COVID-19. Study background: Material from acute and convalescent COVID-19 was sourced from the United States, Italy and Spain.

The germline V gene has CDR1 MDHEN and CDR2 SYDVKM. The CDR3 is 13 residues long. With 8 bases removed from V and 2 bases from J, the gap between germline ends came to 13 bases. Measured with immunoSEQ multiplex PCR; TCRdb has only the in-frame clones, and not every one. This table has around 160,000 clones, approximately 80% appearing once. This clone has just one count. Participants had their cohort set by participant-reported clinical history. Sequenced: PBMCs or T cells enriched from blood (not recorded which). The clonotype comes from a man in his fifties or sixties who had recovered from COVID-19. The V call is TRBV28, the J call TRBJ2-7, with D possibly matching TRBD2 (7 bases). The CDR3 DNA sequence: TGTGCCAGCTTAGGAGGGGGGGCCTACGAGCAGTACTTC. Residues: CASLGGGAYEQYF.